This T cell receptor beta chain was observed in a study of radiation and T cells in renal cell carcinoma. Study at large: Nephrectomy followed 15 Gy stereotactic body radiation by 4 weeks.

Study observations and caveats: Pretreatment tumor biopsies were lacking, so baseline clonotypes are unknown.

Time point specified: blood 2 weeks post-SBRT. Treatment noted: 15 Gy SBRT to primary tumor, nephrectomy 4 weeks later. The patient's renal cell carcinoma had clear cell pathology. Libraries were prepared by immunoSEQ multiplex PCR; TCRdb keeps only in-frame clonotypes and omits some of them. This table has 100,000 to 150,000 clones, roughly four fifths appearing once. J was trimmed by 12 bases and V by 4 bases; bases with no gene match: 7. Germline V gives CDR1 SGHDN, CDR2 FVKESK. There are 12 residues in the CDR3. Comments on this clone: No antigen is known for it.

The chain has TRBV14 and TRBJ1-1, with TRBD1 matching 8 bases. The receptor was isolated from a woman between 55 and 75 years old with renal cell carcinoma. The sample in question was blood, obtained from a patient whose treatment included radiotherapy and nephrectomy. The CDR3 DNA reads TGTGCCAGCAGCCTGCACCGGGACAGGTCTTTCTTT. Its translation: CASSLHRDRSFF.